Here is one T cell receptor beta chain with its context. Trimming cost V 5 bases and J 8 bases; bases outside gene matches: 6. Germline values: CDR1 LGHNA, CDR2 YNFKEQ. CDR3 length: 15 amino acids. Every isolated RNA sample was fully reverse transcribed, so sequencing captured expressed TCRB transcripts. Only in-frame clones appear in the TCRdb table, and some are missing; sequencing was by immunoSEQ multiplex PCR. The sample records roughly 230,000 clones, over 9.5% being singletons. These data are taken from a study of beta chain features in type 1 diabetes. This clonotype was sampled from a woman between 18 and 29 years old in good health. The specimen sequenced was naive CD4+ T cells from blood. The chain employs TRBV4-2 and TRBJ2-1, with 13 bases that match TRBD2. The CDR3: CASSSGLAGAYEQFF. CDR3 nucleotide sequence: TGTGCCAGCAGCTCCGGACTAGCGGGAGCCTATGAGCAGTTCTTC.